The source of this TCR beta chain is a study of metastatic and nonmetastatic thyroid tumors. Patients were all untreated before their thyroid surgery. TCRdb ran MiXCR on the PCR reads. The sample carries some 20,000 clones, about a third recorded once. Germline V gene sequence: CDR1 LGHDT, CDR2 YNNKEL (reference sequence). The CDR3 totals 15 residues. Trimming left V 0 bases short and J 6 bases short, with 12 bases between. The specimen sequenced was tumor tissue. V and J are TRBV3-1 and TRBJ2-1; possible D gene TRBD2, 5 bases. The sequence was collected from a female donor with papillary thyroid cancer or a benign thyroid nodule (not recorded which). Some clones in this sample may be carry-over from other donors' samples. CDR3 amino acids: CASSQEGGLLNEQFF. CDR3 bases: TGTGCCAGCAGCCAAGAGGGCGGACTCCTCAATGAGCAGTTCTTC.